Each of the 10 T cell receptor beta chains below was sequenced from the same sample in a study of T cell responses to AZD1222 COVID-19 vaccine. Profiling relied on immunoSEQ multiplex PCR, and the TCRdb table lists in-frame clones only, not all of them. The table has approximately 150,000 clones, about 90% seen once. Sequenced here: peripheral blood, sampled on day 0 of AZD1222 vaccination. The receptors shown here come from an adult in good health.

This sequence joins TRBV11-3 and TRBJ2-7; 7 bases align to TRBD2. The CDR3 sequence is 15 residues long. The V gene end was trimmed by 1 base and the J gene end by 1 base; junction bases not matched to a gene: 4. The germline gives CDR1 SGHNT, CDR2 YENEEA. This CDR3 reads CASSLVSGPSYEQYF. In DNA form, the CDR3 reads TGTGCCAGCAGCTTAGTTAGCGGGCCGTCCTACGAGCAGTACTTC.

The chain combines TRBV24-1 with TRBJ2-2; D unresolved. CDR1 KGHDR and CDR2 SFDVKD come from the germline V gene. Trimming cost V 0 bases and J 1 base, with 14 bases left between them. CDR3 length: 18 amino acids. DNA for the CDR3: TGTGCCACCAGTGATTTGCGGTCAGCTACCCAGAACACCGGGGAGCTGTTTTTT. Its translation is CATSDLRSATQNTGELFF.

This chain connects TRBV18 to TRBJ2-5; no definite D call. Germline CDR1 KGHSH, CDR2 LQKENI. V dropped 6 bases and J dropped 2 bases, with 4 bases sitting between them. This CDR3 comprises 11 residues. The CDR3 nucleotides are TGTGCCAGCTCGGATCAAGAGACCCAGTACTTC. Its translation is CASSDQETQYF.

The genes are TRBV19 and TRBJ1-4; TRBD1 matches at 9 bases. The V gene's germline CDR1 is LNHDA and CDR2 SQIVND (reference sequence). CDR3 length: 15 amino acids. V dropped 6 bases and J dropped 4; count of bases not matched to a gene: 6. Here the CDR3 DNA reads TGTGCCAGTAGGAACAGGGGGCAGATTAATGAAAAACTGTTTTTT. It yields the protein CASRNRGQINEKLFF.

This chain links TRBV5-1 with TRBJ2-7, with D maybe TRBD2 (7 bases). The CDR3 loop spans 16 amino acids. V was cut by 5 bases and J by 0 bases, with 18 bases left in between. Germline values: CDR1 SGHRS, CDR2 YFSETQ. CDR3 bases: TGCGCCAGCAGTAACAACAGGGACTACTTCTCCTACGAGCAGTACTTC. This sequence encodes CASSNNRDYFSYEQYF. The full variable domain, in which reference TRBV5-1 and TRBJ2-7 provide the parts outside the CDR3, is KAGVTQTPRYLIKTRGQQVTLSCSPISGHRSVSWYQQTPGQGLQFLFEYFSETQRNKGNFPGRFSGRQFSNSRSEMNVSTLELGDSALYLCASSNNRDYFSYEQYFGPGTRLTVT.

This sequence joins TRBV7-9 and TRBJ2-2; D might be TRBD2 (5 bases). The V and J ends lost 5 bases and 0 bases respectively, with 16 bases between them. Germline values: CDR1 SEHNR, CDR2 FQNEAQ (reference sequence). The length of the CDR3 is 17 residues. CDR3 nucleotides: TGTGCCAGCAGCCAAGTGGGTCGGGGTACGAACACCGGGGAGCTGTTTTTT. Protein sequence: CASSQVGRGTNTGELFF.

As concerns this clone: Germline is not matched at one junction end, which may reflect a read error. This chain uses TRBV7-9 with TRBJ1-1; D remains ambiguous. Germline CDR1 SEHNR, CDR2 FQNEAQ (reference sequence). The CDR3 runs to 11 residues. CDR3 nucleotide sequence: TGTGCCAGCAGCTCCACCCCGGTGGTTCTCTTT. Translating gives CASSSTPVVLF.

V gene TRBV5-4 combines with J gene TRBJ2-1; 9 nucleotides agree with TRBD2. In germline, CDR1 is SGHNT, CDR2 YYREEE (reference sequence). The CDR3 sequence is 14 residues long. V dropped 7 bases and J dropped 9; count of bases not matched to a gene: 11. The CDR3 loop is CASAKIAGVVEQFF. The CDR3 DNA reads TGTGCCAGCGCCAAAATAGCGGGAGTGGTTGAGCAGTTCTTC.

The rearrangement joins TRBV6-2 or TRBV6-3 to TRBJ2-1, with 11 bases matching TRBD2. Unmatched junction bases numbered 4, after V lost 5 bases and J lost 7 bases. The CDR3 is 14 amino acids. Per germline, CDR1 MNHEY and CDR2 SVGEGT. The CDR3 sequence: CASSRGTSGNEQFF. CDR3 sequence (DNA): TGTGCCAGCAGTCGGGGGACTAGCGGTAATGAGCAGTTCTTC.

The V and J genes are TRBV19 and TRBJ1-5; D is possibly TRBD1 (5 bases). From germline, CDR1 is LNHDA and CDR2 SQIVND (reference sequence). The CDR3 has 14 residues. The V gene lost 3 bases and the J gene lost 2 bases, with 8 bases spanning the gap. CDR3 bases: TGTGCCAGTAGTATGCAGGGTGGCAATCAGCCCCAGCATTTT. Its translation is CASSMQGGNQPQHF.